This paragraph reports one TCR beta chain. Its recognized antigen is unknown. One base away there is no much larger clone; base qualities are not given. Library method: the immunoSEQ multiplex PCR assay. For the multiplex PCR, a mixture combining 60 forward primers for TCR Vbeta segments and 13 reverse primers for TCR Jbeta segments was used. A multiplex PCR assay on genomic DNA amplified the CDR3 region of rearranged TCR beta genes. On the Illumina HiSeq System, the amplified TCR beta libraries were sequenced as 87-base-pair reads. The paper's data handling went like this. A later analysis tallied roughly 76 million unique TCR beta chains across the 650 to 750 repertoires, and about 10 million of those chains were shared by two or more donors. Raw reads were error-corrected and collapsed into unique sequences by a nearest-neighbor algorithm in which closely related sequences were merged to remove PCR and sequencing errors. V, D and J gene segments were assigned by aligning CDR3 sequences to IMGT reference sequences. For a sequence to be retained, at least a six-nucleotide match to both a V gene segment and a J gene segment was required. A rearrangement was called productive if the CDR3 had no stop codons and remained in frame with V and J, and every other rearrangement was called non-productive. Following IMGT convention, CDR3 was defined as the stretch from the second conserved V-encoded cysteine up to the conserved J-encoded phenylalanine. In an earlier analysis of approximately 500 of the donors, sequences lacking an unambiguous match to a single V gene segment were excluded. In an earlier analysis of 587 of the donors, a V segment was called functional when productive rearrangements were above 56.7%, and segregating when the standard deviation between donors exceeded 5%. A statistical classification framework was built to diagnose cytomegalovirus status from the catalog of TCR beta chain sequences. In a later analysis, V and J genes were assigned by comparing TCR nucleotide sequences against IMGT/GENE-DB human TR gene sequences. Using the TCRdist pipeline, a later analysis assigned CDR3 sequences along with most-parsimonious VDJ recombination scenarios. In a later analysis, every TCR beta chain was defined by the combination of its CDR3 amino acid sequence and its V-gene family, and reads without a unique V-gene family were dropped. As a way to deal with suspected cross-contamination and a sequencing artifact, a later analysis dropped nearly 600 nucleotide sequences that were highly shared and had low generation probability. In a later analysis, a clonal expansion index for each public chain was calculated from normalized within-repertoire ranks of inferred template counts. Generation probabilities in a later analysis came from a VDJ recombination model fitted to out-of-frame rearrangements, and those results were checked against IGoR. Hypergeometric tests were used in a later analysis to score TCR-TCR, TCR-HLA and TCR-CMV co-occurrence, with a repertoire-size bias correction applied to the TCR pairs. False discovery rates were estimated in a later analysis by permuting HLA or CMV assignments 20 times. A later analysis grouped co-occurring TCRs with DBSCAN, adding TCRdist sequence similarity when clustering within HLA-allele-positive subsets. For co-occurrence clustering, repertoires with fewer than 30,000 or more than 120,000 public chains were excluded, along with roughly 5 repertoires with anomalous nucleotide sharing. TCRdb provides this immuneACCESS table in a form limited to in-frame rearrangements. Some clones are lacking; in checked studies, under half of them reflect an unresolved V gene, and why the rest are absent is not known. D and trimming were read from the DNA, whereas the V and J calls and clone size are those reported in that table. This sample gives 210,000 or so clones in total; approximately 83% of them show up just once. Clones ranked in the top ten supply roughly 1.3% of the sample.

The cohort was made up of hundreds of healthy bone marrow donors. At the time of sampling, every cohort member was nominally healthy, though immune exposures that went unrecorded were likely present. The donor tested CMV seronegative and was one of the 352 seronegative cohort members. A peripheral blood sample was provided by each donor, and peripheral blood mononuclear cells were used for TCR beta sequencing. The Qiagen DNeasy Blood Extraction Kit was used to extract genomic DNA from the blood cell samples. The data are from a study of cytomegalovirus exposure and HLA in healthy donors (TCRdb year 2017). With regard to the full study: According to an earlier analysis of 587 of the donors, roughly 180 million T cells yielded approximately 120 million unique TCR beta sequences and 276 Gb of sequence data. Four to six DR-DQ haplotypes were handled as single units for association and clustering, since linkage in the cohort was strong. An earlier analysis of some 600 of the donors applied high-throughput TCR beta sequencing to assess whether each TCR beta V gene segment acted as functional or pseudogenic. In the later analysis, no new phenotypic data were used to find candidate immune exposures; instead, reliance was placed on TCR beta sequences and their occurrence across donors. Along with the roughly 700-subject first cohort, a separate validation cohort of over a hundred different subjects was used. Using immunosequencing, the study profiled T cell repertoires from fewer than 700 subjects and related those repertoires to cytomegalovirus serostatus. Of the 350 to 450 genotyped donors, roughly 80% were placed in the genetic ancestry cluster associated with self-reported Caucasian donors. The study combined high-throughput TCR immunosequencing, statistical association of individual TCRs with disease status, and machine learning to predict cytomegalovirus infection status. Among about 370 genotyped donors of the cohort, an average of approximately 220,000 unique TCR beta nucleotide sequences was sequenced per donor, of which 15% to 20% were non-productive. A later genetic analysis used genome-wide SNP genotypes for about 60% of the roughly 700 donors, treating that subset as a discovery cohort. Every repertoire in the discovery cohort had been generated on one and the same sequencing platform. The study aimed to test whether signatures of past pathogen exposure could be identified by cataloging public T cell receptors. Alongside the repertoire data, information on donor age, sex, ethnicity and CMV serostatus was compiled. An early release covering 550 to 700 HLA-typed donors comprised about 300 gigabases of sequencing data and around 86 million unique TCR sequences. Class I and class II HLA loci were covered by the typing at four-digit resolution. The number of typed donors differed by locus: roughly 620-640 for A, B, C, DRB1 and DQB1; 500 to 550 for DQA1; fewer than 610 for DPA1; and around 470 for DPB1. In a later analysis, previously published TCR beta repertoires from 670 or so donors were re-analyzed and high-resolution HLA genotyping was added so that TCR occurrence patterns could be studied. Paper-wide results and their limitations: Cytomegalovirus status was reported to be diagnosed by the classifier with high specificity and sensitivity in both the original and validation cohorts. In this cohort, only TCR beta chains were sequenced, and detectable features were limited by the absence of alpha or paired-chain data. The 87-base-pair reads could not distinguish some IMGT-functional V segments, including TRBV6-2 and TRBV6-3, so those segments were excluded. Most CMV-associated TCR beta chains appeared to be HLA-restricted in a later analysis, and the HLA associations seemed to be driven largely by CMV exposure. A group of highly shared sequence variants was considered likely to be a technical artifact of the sequencing pipeline. In an earlier analysis of 587 of the donors, most TCR beta V segments appeared in productive rearrangements about 90% or about 30% of the time, broadly matching IMGT annotations. A later analysis reported that several top co-occurrence clusters appeared linked to parvovirus B19, influenza, CMV and Epstein-Barr virus. Three of the identified cytomegalovirus-associated TCR beta chains were confirmed in vitro to be specific for cytomegalovirus antigens. Approximately 18 rarely observed V segments, including chromosome 9 orphons, were excluded from the earlier analysis of a few hundred of the donors because counts were too low. A later genetic analysis associated a missense DCLRE1C variant with V-gene and J-gene trimming of TCR beta chains, and an independent cohort replicated the association. When HLA alleles, especially DR and DQ, strongly co-occurred, TCR associations were difficult to assign to individual alleles. Roughly uniform sequencing depth across donors was assumed in presence/absence analyses, although this assumption may not hold. At a false discovery rate of 0.05, a later analysis linked 15,000 to 20,000 TCR beta sequences to specific HLA alleles. Immune exposure information for the cohort was limited to CMV serostatus. Correlated functional status among segregating V segments might reflect linkage disequilibrium, but an unknown experimental factor could not be ruled out. A further reported finding was that TCR beta sequences accurately predicted the HLA-A and HLA-B alleles for most subjects in the first cohort. The study gave a list of 150 to 200 TCR beta chains associated with cytomegalovirus. According to the authors, the approach could potentially be generalized to other disease states and immunological phenotypes. Across donors, most TCR sequences were observed very rarely, whereas some public TCRs were present in many individuals. In a later genetic analysis, fewer N-insertions in productive TCRs were reported among donors in an Asian-associated ancestry cluster than the approximately 710-donor mean. Because HLA typing was missing for some donors at each locus, association tests included only the typed subset. According to a later analysis, TCR association rates differed among HLA loci, with DRB1 alleles showing the most associated TCRs and HLA-C alleles showing the fewest. Compared with equally common non-associated chains, HLA-associated TCR beta chains in a later analysis were more clonally expanded and had lower generation probabilities.

Including cysteine and phenylalanine, the CDR3 has 15 amino acids. The read is trimmed to its CDR3 DNA, 45 bases read in frame from base 1. The V end gives up 5 bases and the J end 4 bases, leaving 9 bases in the junction not matched to a gene. The germline V gene supplies CDR1 SGHRS and CDR2 YFSETQ. The TCR was taken from a girl aged 10 to 17 in good health and CMV-seronegative. The sequence joins TRBV5-1 to TRBJ2-1, with 7 bases in between that match TRBD1. The material sequenced was PBMCs. The CDR3 protein is CASSFSGQEYNEQFF. The DNA reads TGCGCCAGCAGTTTCTCAGGACAGGAATACAATGAGCAGTTCTTC.